A single TCR beta chain is shown here with its context. Antigen: not known. The CDR3 loop spans 12 amino acids. V was shortened by 2 bases and J by 5 bases, with 8 bases between the two germline ends. CDR1 and CDR2 (germline): SGHRS, YFSETQ. This sample was included in a study of radiotherapy plus CTLA-4 blockade in lung cancer. Overall study context: Among patients, over 15% showed objective responses, and over 30% had disease control. Findings and limits, study-wide: Once radiotherapy plus ipilimumab had been given, TCR clones derived from tumor expanded in blood. It was early blood T cell clone dynamics, with interferon-beta, that reportedly best predicted response.

TCRdb's table, derived via immunoSEQ multiplex PCR, lists solely in-frame clones and lacks some. Altogether roughly 15,000 clones are present, 55% to 75% being singletons, with the ten largest covering approximately 53%. Sample: peripheral blood, taken from a patient treated with radiotherapy plus ipilimumab. The TCR originated in a human donor with non-small cell lung cancer whose response to radiotherapy plus ipilimumab could not be evaluated. The chain has TRBV5-1 and TRBJ2-7; D not certain. CDR3 bases: TGCGCCAGCAGCTTTTCCAGGAACGAGCAGTACTTC. Protein: CASSFSRNEQYF.